This T cell receptor (beta chain) was observed in a study of molecular identifiers for immune sequencing clone quantification. Findings of the study overall: Barcode-sharing identical TCR molecules could underestimate highly expanded clone sizes.

Using its own MiXCR run on the PCR reads, TCRdb lists one record per CDR3 protein. The profile shows about 65,000 distinct CDR3 sequences, 15% to 20% of them singletons. This clonotype has a count of ten or more. Its specificity is not known. Deletions cut 0 bases from V and 0 bases from J, with 1 base between. The CDR3 has 13 amino acids. CDR1 MNHEY and CDR2 SVGAGI come from the germline V gene. This chain links TRBV6-5 with TRBJ2-3, with D unclear. The clonotype comes from a human donor in good health. Some libraries in this study had Jurkat cell RNA spiked in. The source material was naive CD8+ T cells from blood, with Jurkat cell RNA spiked in. Subset denoted: FACS-sorted CD8+CD4-CCR7+CD45RA+ naive T cells. The CDR3 sequence is CASSYSSTDTQYF. CDR3 sequence (DNA): TGTGCCAGCAGTTACTCGAGCACAGATACGCAGTATTTT.